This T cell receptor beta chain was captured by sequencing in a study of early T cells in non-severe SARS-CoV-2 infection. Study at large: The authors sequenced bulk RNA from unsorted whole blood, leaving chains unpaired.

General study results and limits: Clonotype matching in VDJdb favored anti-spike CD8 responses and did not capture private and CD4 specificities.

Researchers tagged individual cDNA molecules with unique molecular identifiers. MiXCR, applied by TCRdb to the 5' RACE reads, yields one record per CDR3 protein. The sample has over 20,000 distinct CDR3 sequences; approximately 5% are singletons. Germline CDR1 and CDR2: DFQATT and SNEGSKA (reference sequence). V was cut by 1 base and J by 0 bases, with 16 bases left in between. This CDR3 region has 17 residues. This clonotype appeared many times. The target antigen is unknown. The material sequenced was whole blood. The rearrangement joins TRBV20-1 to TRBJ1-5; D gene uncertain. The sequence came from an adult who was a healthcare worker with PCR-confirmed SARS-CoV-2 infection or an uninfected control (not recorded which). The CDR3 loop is CSARGLAARDSNQPQHF. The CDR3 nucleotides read TGCAGTGCTAGAGGGTTGGCAGCCCGGGATAGCAATCAGCCCCAGCATTTT.